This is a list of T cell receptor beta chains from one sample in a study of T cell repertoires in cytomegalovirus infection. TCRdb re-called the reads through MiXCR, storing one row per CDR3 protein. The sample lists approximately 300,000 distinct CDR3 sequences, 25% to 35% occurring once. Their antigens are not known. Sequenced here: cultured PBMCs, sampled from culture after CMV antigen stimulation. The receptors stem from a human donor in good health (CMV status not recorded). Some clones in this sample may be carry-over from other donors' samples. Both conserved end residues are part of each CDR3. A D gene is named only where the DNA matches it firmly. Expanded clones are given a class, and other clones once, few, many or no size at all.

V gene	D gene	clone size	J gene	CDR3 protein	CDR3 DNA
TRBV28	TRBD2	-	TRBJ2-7	CASSLLAGVREQYF	TGTGCCAGCAGTTTATTAGCGGGAGTGCGGGAGCAGTACTTC
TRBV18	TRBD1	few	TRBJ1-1	CASSPRRQGSNTEAFF	TGTGCCAGCTCACCCAGAAGACAGGGGTCGAACACTGAAGCTTTCTTT
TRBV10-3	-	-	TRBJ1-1	CAISESDTNTEAFF	TGTGCCATCAGTGAGTCAGACACGAACACTGAAGCTTTCTTT
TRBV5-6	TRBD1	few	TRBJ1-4	CASSWTGRSNEKLFF	TGTGCCAGCAGCTGGACAGGGAGGTCTAATGAAAAACTGTTTTTT
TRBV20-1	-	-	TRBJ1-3	CSARGRQFLSGNTIYF	TGCAGTGCTAGAGGACGACAGTTCCTCTCTGGAAACACCATATATTTT
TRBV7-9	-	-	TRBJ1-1	CASSSRQVGNTEAFF	TGTGCCAGCAGCTCCAGACAGGTCGGGAACACTGAAGCTTTCTTT
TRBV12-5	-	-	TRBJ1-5	CASGLVQDQPQHF	TGTGCTAGTGGTTTGGTACAGGATCAGCCCCAGCATTTT
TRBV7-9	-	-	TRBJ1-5	CASSPDISNQPQHF	TGTGCCAGCAGCCCCGACATTAGCAATCAGCCCCAGCATTTT
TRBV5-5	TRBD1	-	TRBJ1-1	CASSHRQGRDTEAFF	TGTGCCAGCAGCCATCGACAGGGGCGAGACACTGAAGCTTTCTTT
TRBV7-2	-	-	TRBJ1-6	CASSARRYNSPLHF	TGTGCCAGCAGCGCGCGACGGTATAATTCACCCCTCCACTTT
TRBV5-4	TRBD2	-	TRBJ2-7	CASSGTSLGSYEQYF	TGTGCCAGCAGCGGGACTAGCCTGGGGTCCTACGAGCAGTACTTC
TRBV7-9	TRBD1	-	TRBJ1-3	CASSSTGGTIYF	TGTGCCAGCAGCAGTACAGGGGGCACCATATATTTT
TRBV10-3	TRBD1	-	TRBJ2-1	CAISGKGGADNEQFF	TGTGCCATCAGTGGAAAAGGGGGCGCTGACAATGAGCAGTTCTTC
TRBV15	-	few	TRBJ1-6	CATSRERRGRLSPLHF	TGTGCCACCAGCAGAGAACGGAGGGGTCGTCTCTCACCCCTCCACTTT
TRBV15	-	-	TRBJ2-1	CATSRGLAGEQFF	TGTGCCACCAGCAGAGGTCTAGCTGGTGAGCAGTTCTTC
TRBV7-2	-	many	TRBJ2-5	CASSPPGPQETQYF	TGTGCCAGCAGCCCGCCGGGGCCGCAAGAGACCCAGTACTTC
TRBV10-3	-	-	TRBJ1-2	CAISGQSGYTF	TGTGCCATCAGTGGACAAAGTGGCTACACCTTC
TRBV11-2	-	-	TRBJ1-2	CASSAAFQGSYGYTF	TGTGCCAGCAGCGCCGCATTTCAGGGGTCATATGGCTACACCTTC
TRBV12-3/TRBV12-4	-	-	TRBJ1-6	CASSLTGGTPLHF	TGTGCCAGCAGTTTGACGGGCGGTACACCCCTCCACTTT
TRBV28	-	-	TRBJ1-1	CASSSGGHKYEAFF	TGTGCCAGCAGTTCGGGGGGCCACAAGTATGAAGCTTTCTTT
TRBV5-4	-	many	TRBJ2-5	CASSLSETQYF	TGTGCCAGCAGCTTGTCGGAGACCCAGTACTTC
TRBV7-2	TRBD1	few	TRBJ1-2	CASSSPGQGGYGYTF	TGTGCCAGCAGCTCACCGGGACAGGGCGGCTATGGCTACACCTTC
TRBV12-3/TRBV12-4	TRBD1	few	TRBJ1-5	CASMDRGWDQPQHF	TGTGCCAGCATGGACAGGGGATGGGATCAGCCCCAGCATTTT
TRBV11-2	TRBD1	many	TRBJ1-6	CASSLDLRQGAIRGSPLHF	TGTGCCAGCAGCTTAGACCTCAGACAGGGGGCTATCAGAGGTTCACCCCTCCACTTT
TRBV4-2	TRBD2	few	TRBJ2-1	CASSQSGTSAYNEQFF	TGTGCCAGCAGCCAATCCGGGACTAGCGCCTACAATGAGCAGTTCTTC
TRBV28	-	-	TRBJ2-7	CASSSWALTSPKPYEQYF	TGTGCCAGCAGTTCGTGGGCCCTTACTAGTCCCAAACCTTACGAGCAGTACTTC
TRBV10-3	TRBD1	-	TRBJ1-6	CAISHSRGTGDSPLHF	TGTGCCATCAGCCATTCGAGGGGGACAGGAGATTCACCCCTCCACTTT
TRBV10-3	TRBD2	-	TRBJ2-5	CAISSGSGRETQYF	TGTGCCATCAGTAGCGGGAGTGGGCGAGAGACCCAGTACTTC
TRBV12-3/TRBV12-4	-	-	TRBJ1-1	CASRSGEGASMNTEAFF	TGTGCCAGCAGATCAGGGGAGGGTGCTTCGATGAACACTGAAGCTTTCTTT
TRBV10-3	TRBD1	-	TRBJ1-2	CAISPRGQGTGYTF	TGTGCCATCAGTCCGCGAGGACAGGGGACTGGCTACACCTTC
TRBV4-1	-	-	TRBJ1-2	CASSQERPNFSRLPRLYGYTF	TGCGCCAGCAGCCAAGAAAGACCCAATTTCAGCCGCCTCCCGCGTCTCTATGGCTACACCTTC
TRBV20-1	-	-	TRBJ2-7	CSARKTGDSTYEQYF	TGCAGTGCTAGAAAAACGGGGGACAGTACCTACGAGCAGTACTTC
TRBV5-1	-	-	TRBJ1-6	CASSLVGSGDAGSPLHF	TGCGCCAGCAGCTTGGTTGGATCGGGGGATGCAGGATCACCCCTCCACTTT
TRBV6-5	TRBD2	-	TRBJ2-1	CASSYTWASGNSIEQFF	TGTGCCAGCAGTTACACCTGGGCTAGCGGGAATTCGATTGAGCAGTTCTTC
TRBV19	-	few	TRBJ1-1	CASLYKNTEAFF	TGTGCCAGTCTTTACAAGAACACTGAAGCTTTCTTT
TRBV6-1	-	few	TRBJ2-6	CASSYSEGNVLTF	TGTGCCAGCAGTTACAGCGAGGGCAACGTCCTGACTTTC
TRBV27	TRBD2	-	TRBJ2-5	CASSSGLAGIVETQYF	TGTGCCAGCAGTTCCGGACTAGCGGGGATCGTGGAGACCCAGTACTTC
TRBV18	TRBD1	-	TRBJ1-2	CASSPPVRQGAGGYTF	TGTGCCAGCTCACCACCCGTGAGACAGGGGGCAGGTGGCTACACCTTC
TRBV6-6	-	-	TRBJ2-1	CASSSIRTKYNEQFF	TGTGCCAGCAGTTCTATAAGGACTAAATACAATGAGCAGTTCTTC
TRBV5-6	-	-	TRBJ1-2	CASSLELGANYGYTF	TGTGCCAGCAGCTTGGAGTTGGGAGCTAACTATGGCTACACCTTC
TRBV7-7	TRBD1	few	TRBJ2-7	CASSPGQGGAQYF	TGTGCCAGCAGCCCAGGACAGGGTGGGGCGCAGTACTTC
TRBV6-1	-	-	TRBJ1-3	CASTPTLSGNTIYF	TGTGCCAGCACCCCAACCCTATCTGGAAACACCATATATTTT
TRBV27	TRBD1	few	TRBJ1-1	CASTLTPGQRTEAFF	TGTGCCAGCACCCTAACTCCGGGACAGCGCACTGAAGCTTTCTTT
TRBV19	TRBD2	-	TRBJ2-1	CASSATQGLAGVNEQFF	TGTGCCAGTAGTGCAACCCAGGGACTAGCGGGGGTCAATGAGCAGTTCTTC
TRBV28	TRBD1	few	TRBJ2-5	CASSSKTGAETQYF	TGTGCCAGCAGTAGTAAGACAGGGGCGGAGACCCAGTACTTC
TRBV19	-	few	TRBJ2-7	CASSIIDGSYEQYF	TGTGCCAGTAGTATAATCGACGGATCCTACGAGCAGTACTTC
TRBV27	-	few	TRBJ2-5	CASSSPMRSGETQYF	TGTGCCAGCAGTTCCCCAATGAGATCCGGCGAGACCCAGTACTTC
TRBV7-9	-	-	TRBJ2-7	CASSSGVAPSYEQYF	TGTGCCAGCAGCTCCGGCGTAGCCCCCTCCTACGAGCAGTACTTC
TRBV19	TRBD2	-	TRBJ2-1	CASSPRGLAGILDEQFF	TGTGCCAGTAGTCCGAGGGGACTAGCGGGGATCTTAGATGAGCAGTTCTTC